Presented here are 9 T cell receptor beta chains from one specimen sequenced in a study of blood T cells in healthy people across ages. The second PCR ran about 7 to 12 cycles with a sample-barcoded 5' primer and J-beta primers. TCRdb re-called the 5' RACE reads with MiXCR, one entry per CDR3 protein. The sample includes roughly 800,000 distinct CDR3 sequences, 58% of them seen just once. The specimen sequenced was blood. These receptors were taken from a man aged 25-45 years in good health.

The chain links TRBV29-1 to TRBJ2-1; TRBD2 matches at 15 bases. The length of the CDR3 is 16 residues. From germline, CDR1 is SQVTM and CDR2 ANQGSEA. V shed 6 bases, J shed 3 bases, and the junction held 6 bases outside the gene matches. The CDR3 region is CSVRGLAGGHYNEQFF. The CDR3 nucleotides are TGCAGCGTACGCGGACTAGCGGGGGGGCACTACAATGAGCAGTTCTTC.

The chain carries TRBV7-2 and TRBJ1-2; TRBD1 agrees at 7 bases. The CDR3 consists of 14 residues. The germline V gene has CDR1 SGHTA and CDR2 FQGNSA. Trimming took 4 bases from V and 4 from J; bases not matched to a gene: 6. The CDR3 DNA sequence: TGTGCCAGCAGCTCCACAGGGGCCGGCTATGGCTACACCTTC. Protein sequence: CASSSTGAGYGYTF. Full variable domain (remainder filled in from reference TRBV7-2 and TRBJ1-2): GAGVSQSPSNKVTEKGKDVELRCDPISGHTALYWYRQSLGQGLEFLIYFQGNSAPDKSGLPSDRFSAERTGGSVSTLTIQRTQQEDSAVYLCASSSTGAGYGYTFGSGTRLTVV.

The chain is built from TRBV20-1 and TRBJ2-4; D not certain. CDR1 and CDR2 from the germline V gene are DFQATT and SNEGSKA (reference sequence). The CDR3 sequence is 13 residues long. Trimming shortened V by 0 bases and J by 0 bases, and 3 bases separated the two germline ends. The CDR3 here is CSARDLAKNIQYF. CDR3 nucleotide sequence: TGCAGTGCTAGAGATTTAGCCAAAAACATTCAGTACTTC.

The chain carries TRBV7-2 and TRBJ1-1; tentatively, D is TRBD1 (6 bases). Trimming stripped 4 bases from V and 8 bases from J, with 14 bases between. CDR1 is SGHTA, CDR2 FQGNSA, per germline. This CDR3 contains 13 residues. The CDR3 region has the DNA TGTGCCAGCAGCTCACCAACTCAGGGGGAAGCTTTCTTT. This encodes CASSSPTQGEAFF.

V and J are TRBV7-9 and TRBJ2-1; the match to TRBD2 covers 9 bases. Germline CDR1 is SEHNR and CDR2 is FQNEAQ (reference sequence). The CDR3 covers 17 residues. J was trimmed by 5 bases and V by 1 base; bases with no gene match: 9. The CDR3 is CASSLDAAGGPDNEQFF. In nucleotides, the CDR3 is TGTGCCAGCAGCTTAGATGCGGCGGGAGGGCCCGACAATGAGCAGTTCTTC.

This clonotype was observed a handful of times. The CDR3 bases are TGCAGCGTTGAAAGGTCGTCGGGGGGCGAGCAGTACTTC. This sequence encodes CSVERSSGGEQYF. The chain carries TRBV29-1 and TRBJ2-7, with TRBD2 matching 7 bases. This CDR3 comprises 13 residues. V dropped 2 bases and J dropped 6; count of bases not matched to a gene: 7. Germline V gene data show CDR1 as SQVTM and CDR2 as ANQGSEA.

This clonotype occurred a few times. The CDR3 DNA reads TGTGCCAGCAGCCAACCGGGGACTAGCGGCCAAAAAAACATTCAGTACTTC. Protein sequence: CASSQPGTSGQKNIQYF. This chain links TRBV3-1 with TRBJ2-4; 11 bases are a match to TRBD2. The J segment lost 4 bases and the V segment lost 2 bases, leaving 7 bases of the junction unmatched. The CDR3 has 17 residues. Germline CDR1 and CDR2: LGHDT and YNNKEL (reference sequence).

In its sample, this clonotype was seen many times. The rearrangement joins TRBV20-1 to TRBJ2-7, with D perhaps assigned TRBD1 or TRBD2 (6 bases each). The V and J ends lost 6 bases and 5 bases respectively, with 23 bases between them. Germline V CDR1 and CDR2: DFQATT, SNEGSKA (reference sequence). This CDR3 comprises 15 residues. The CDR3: CSALPREGGLHEQYF. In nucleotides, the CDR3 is TGCAGTGCCCTACCTAGGGAAGGGGGGTTACACGAGCAGTACTTC.

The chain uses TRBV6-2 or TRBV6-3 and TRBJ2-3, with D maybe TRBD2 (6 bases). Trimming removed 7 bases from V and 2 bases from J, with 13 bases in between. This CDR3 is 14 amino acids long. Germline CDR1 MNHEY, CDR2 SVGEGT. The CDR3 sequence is CASKSGGTTDTQYF. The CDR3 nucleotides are TGTGCCAGCAAGTCAGGAGGGACCACAGATACGCAGTATTTT.